The clone carrying this T cell receptor (beta chain) was counted ten times or more. The antigen is undetermined. The CDR3 regions of TCR beta were amplified from RNA transcripts. HTBI primers were used for first-round RT-PCR of the TCR CDR3. TCRdb redid the calling of the multiplex PCR reads with MiXCR, one entry per CDR3 protein. The repertoire holds 380,000 or so distinct CDR3 sequences, under 20% seen once, with 3% to 4.5% in the top ten. The sample originates from a study of T cells in Graves' hyperthyroidism and ophthalmopathy. Notes on the study in general: Prediction of ophthalmopathy progression came a median 6.5 months pre-onset.

CDR3 length: 14 amino acids. The V gene lost 0 bases and the J gene lost 1 base, with 6 bases spanning the gap. Germline CDR1 reads MNHEY; CDR2 reads SVGAGI. Hyperthyroidism in the patients, aged 18 to 65, was newly diagnosed and under 2 months in duration. Diagnoses were made from clinical symptoms, serum measures (thyroxine and TRAb), thyroid ultrasound and orbital computed tomography. The V and J genes are TRBV6-5 and TRBJ1-1; no clear D gene. The clonotype was recovered from a woman between 18 and 29 years old with Graves' hyperthyroidism. The specimen sequenced was blood. The CDR3 loop reads CASSYSAQNTEAFF. The DNA of the CDR3 is TGTGCCAGCAGTTACTCGGCACAGAACACTGAAGCTTTCTTT.